These 8 T cell receptor beta chains originate from one sample sequenced in a study of blood T cell repertoires in COVID-19. Assay: immunoSEQ multiplex PCR; the TCRdb copy retains only in-frame clones and omits some. The sample holds about 170,000 clones; approximately 90% are singletons and the top ten take roughly 24%. Input material: peripheral blood. Source of these receptors: a man in his 60s with acute or convalescent COVID-19.

This clone has only a few counts. The gene calls are TRBV27 and TRBJ2-7; 8 positions match TRBD1. The CDR3 has 13 residues. Trimming removed 6 bases from V and 3 bases from J; junction bases left unmatched: 4. CDR1 and CDR2 from the germline V gene are MNHEY and SMNVEV (reference sequence). The CDR3 loop reads CASRPGQGYEQYV. In nucleotides, the CDR3 is TGTGCCAGCAGACCTGGACAGGGCTACGAGCAGTACGTC.

This clone was seen just once. The chain combines TRBV9 with TRBJ1-5; the D is unclear. Trimming stripped 4 bases from V and 4 bases from J, with 9 bases between. CDR3 length: 13 amino acids. The germline CDR1 and CDR2 sequences are SGDLS and YYNGEE. The CDR3 region is CASSLGRNQPQHF. DNA of the CDR3: TGTGCCAGCAGCCTCGGGAGGAATCAGCCCCAGCATTTT.

The chain has TRBV6-5 and TRBJ2-7, with unresolved D. The V gene lost 11 bases and the J gene lost 0 bases, with 14 bases spanning the gap. From germline, CDR1 is MNHEY and CDR2 SVGAGI. This CDR3 region has 13 residues. The CDR3 region has the DNA TGTGCCGGGTCGCAGGCTAACTCCTACGAGCAGTACTTC. Protein sequence: CAGSQANSYEQYF.

This chain connects TRBV19 to TRBJ2-7, with D tentatively TRBD2 (7 bases). Trimming stripped 5 bases from V and 1 base from J, with 21 bases between. CDR1 LNHDA and CDR2 SQIVND come from the germline V gene (reference sequence). The length of the CDR3 is 17 residues. The CDR3 reads CASSGGLLTGGSYEQYF. The CDR3 DNA sequence: TGTGCCAGTAGTGGGGGGCTCCTCACGGGGGGTTCCTACGAGCAGTACTTC.

The chain employs TRBV30 and TRBJ1-5, with D maybe TRBD1 (6 bases). V lost 5 bases and J 5 bases, leaving 13 bases between the germline ends. This CDR3 is 13 amino acids long. Germline V lookup: CDR1 GTSNPN, CDR2 SVGIG (reference sequence). The CDR3 region has the DNA TGTGCCTGGCAAACAGGGTTTGATCAGCCCCAGCATTTT. Translated, it gives CAWQTGFDQPQHF.

V usage is TRBV5-1 and J usage is TRBJ1-2; 8 bases map to TRBD1. The germline V gene encodes CDR1 SGHRS and CDR2 YFSETQ. The trim removed 2 bases at V and 7 bases at J, leaving 7 bases unmatched. The CDR3 has 14 amino acids. The CDR3 sequence: CASSFLDREGGYTF. CDR3 DNA sequence: TGCGCCAGCAGCTTTCTGGACAGGGAGGGTGGCTACACCTTC.

This sequence joins TRBV5-1 and TRBJ2-3, with TRBD2 identical over 13 bases. The CDR3 runs to 16 residues. The germline CDR1 and CDR2 sequences are SGHRS and YFSETQ. Trimming at V came to 4 bases and at J to 1 base, leaving 3 bases not matched to a gene. The CDR3 DNA sequence: TGCGCCAGCAGCGTAGGACTAGCGGGAGGCACAGATACGCAGTATTTT. Translation: CASSVGLAGGTDTQYF.

The V and J genes are TRBV24-1 and TRBJ1-2; 8 bases align to TRBD1. Germline V gene sequence: CDR1 KGHDR, CDR2 SFDVKD. The V and J ends lost 4 bases and 3 bases, in that order; junction bases with no gene match: 3. CDR3 length equals 14 residues. The CDR3 here is CATSESGGYYGYTF. The CDR3 nucleotides are TGTGCCACCAGTGAGTCAGGGGGCTACTATGGCTACACCTTC.